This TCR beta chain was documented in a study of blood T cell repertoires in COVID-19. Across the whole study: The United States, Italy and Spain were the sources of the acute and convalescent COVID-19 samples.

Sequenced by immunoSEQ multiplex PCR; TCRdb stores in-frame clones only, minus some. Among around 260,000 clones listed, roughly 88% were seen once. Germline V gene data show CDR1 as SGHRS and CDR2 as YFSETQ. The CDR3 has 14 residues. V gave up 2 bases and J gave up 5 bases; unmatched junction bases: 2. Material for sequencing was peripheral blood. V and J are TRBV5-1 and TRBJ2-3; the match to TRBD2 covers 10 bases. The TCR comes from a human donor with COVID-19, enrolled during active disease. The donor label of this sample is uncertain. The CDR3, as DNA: TGCGCCAGCAGCTTTACTAGCGGGAAAGATACGCAGTATTTT. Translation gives CASSFTSGKDTQYF.